What follows are 22 T cell receptor beta chains derived from one specimen sequenced in a study of T cell responses to AZD1222 COVID-19 vaccine. Profiled with immunoSEQ multiplex PCR; TCRdb holds only in-frame clones, not every one. Of approximately 92,000 clones detected, roughly nine tenths appear once; the ten largest clones hold approximately 3%. Sequencing was performed on peripheral blood, taken on day 0 of AZD1222 vaccination. These receptors all stem from an adult in good health.

The chain has TRBV21-1 and TRBJ1-5. TRBV21-1 is a pseudogene segment. This CDR3 region has 13 residues. The CDR3 bases are TGTGCCAGCAGCAACGAGTTGAGGCAGCCCCAGCATTTT. Protein: CASSNELRQPQHF.

The chain employs TRBV11-1 and TRBJ1-2; D possibly corresponds to TRBD1 (5 bases). The length of the CDR3 is 14 residues. The V gene's germline CDR1 is SGHAT and CDR2 FQDESV (reference sequence). The V and J ends lost 5 bases and 3 bases respectively, with 13 bases between them. The chain's CDR3 is CASSPPGLDYGYTF. The DNA of the CDR3 is TGTGCCAGCAGCCCCCCGGGACTGGACTATGGCTACACCTTC.

The chain links TRBV9 to TRBJ1-3, with D uncertain. This CDR3 contains 14 residues. Germline CDR1 is SGDLS and CDR2 is YYNGEE. V lost 4 bases and J 3 bases, leaving 11 bases between the germline ends. The DNA for the CDR3 is TGTGCCAGCAGCCCTGCGGCCCTTGGAAACACCATATATTTT. This codes for CASSPAALGNTIYF.

This clone was seen a few times. V is TRBV18 and J is TRBJ1-1; D is possibly TRBD1 (5 bases). V was cut by 3 bases and J by 4 bases, with 12 bases left in between. From germline, CDR1 is KGHSH and CDR2 LQKENI. The CDR3 is 14 amino acids. DNA for the CDR3: TGTGCCAGCTCACCTACCGGGGGTGGCACTGAAGCTTTCTTT. This encodes CASSPTGGGTEAFF.

The chain couples TRBV10-3 to TRBJ1-4; possibly TRBD1 for D (5 bases). Germline loops: CDR1 ENHRY, CDR2 SYGVKD. CDR3 length equals 12 residues. The V gene lost 10 bases and the J gene lost 6 bases, with 12 bases spanning the gap. The DNA for the CDR3 is TGTGCCACCGGCCGGGGGGATGAAAAACTGTTTTTT. This sequence encodes CATGRGDEKLFF.

The rearrangement joins TRBV7-2 to TRBJ1-2, with a possible D match to TRBD1 (6 bases). Trimming removed 5 bases at V and 4 bases at J, with 14 bases between. CDR3 length equals 14 residues. Germline-derived CDR1 and CDR2 are SGHTA and FQGNSA. Here the CDR3 DNA reads TGTGCCAGCAGCCCGGTGGGGACATCCTATGGCTACACCTTC. This translates into CASSPVGTSYGYTF.

This chain connects TRBV4-2 to TRBJ1-4; D is perhaps TRBD1 (5 bases). The CDR3 length is 13 residues. Germline loops: CDR1 LGHNA, CDR2 YNFKEQ. V was cut by 8 bases and J by 8 bases, with 15 bases left in between. CDR3 residues: CASGGQGLEKLFF. CDR3 DNA sequence: TGTGCCAGCGGAGGGCAGGGCCTCGAAAAACTGTTTTTT.

The rearrangement joins TRBV7-2 to TRBJ2-5; D gene ambiguous. CDR1 is SGHTA and CDR2 is FQGNSA in the germline V gene. This CDR3 has 15 residues. V was trimmed by 1 base and J by 5 bases, leaving 14 bases between them. The CDR3, as DNA: TGTGCCAGCAGCTTAGACGGGTCCCCGCCCGAGACCCAGTACTTC. Residues: CASSLDGSPPETQYF.

The chain recombines TRBV28 with TRBJ1-5, with D unresolved. V gave up 3 bases and J gave up 0 bases, with 9 bases separating them. The CDR3 covers 15 residues. Per germline, CDR1 MDHEN and CDR2 SYDVKM. CDR3 in amino acids: CASSLAGNSNQPQHF. For the CDR3, the DNA is TGTGCCAGCAGTTTGGCGGGCAATAGCAATCAGCCCCAGCATTTT.

This clone was picked up a small number of times. V usage is TRBV7-9 and J usage is TRBJ2-2; 8 nucleotides match TRBD2. The V and J ends lost 2 bases and 6 bases, in that order; junction bases with no gene match: 2. The germline V gene encodes CDR1 SEHNR and CDR2 FQNEAQ (reference sequence). The CDR3 consists of 14 residues. The CDR3 loop is CASSLWTSSGELFF. The CDR3 nucleotides are TGTGCCAGCAGCTTATGGACTAGCTCCGGGGAGCTGTTTTTT.

This sequence joins TRBV28 and TRBJ2-2; D is unresolved. The CDR3 runs 13 residues. Germline CDR1 is MDHEN and CDR2 is SYDVKM. Trimming cost V 3 bases and J 7 bases, with 9 bases left between them. This CDR3 reads CASSFRSHGELFF. The CDR3 region has the DNA TGTGCCAGCAGTTTCCGGAGTCACGGGGAGCTGTTTTTT.

In this sample, this clone turned up once. The chain carries TRBV12-5 and TRBJ2-1, with 10 nucleotides matching TRBD2. The germline V gene encodes CDR1 LGHNT and CDR2 FRNRAP. V shed 3 bases, J shed 7 bases, and the junction held 6 bases outside the gene matches. The CDR3 runs to 15 residues. The CDR3, as DNA: TGTGCTAGTGGTTTTTGGCTAGCGGGAGTTAATGAGCAGTTCTTC. Amino acid sequence: CASGFWLAGVNEQFF.

The chain links TRBV4-3 to TRBJ1-3; 8 nucleotides line up with TRBD1. CDR3 length equals 17 residues. The V gene end was trimmed by 0 bases and the J gene end by 4 bases; junction bases not matched to a gene: 8. Germline V gene sequence: CDR1 LGHNA, CDR2 YSLEER. CDR3 coding DNA: TGCGCCAGCAGCCAAGATAGGACAGGGTCCCTCGGAAACACCATATATTTT. Translating gives CASSQDRTGSLGNTIYF.

The rearrangement joins TRBV19 to TRBJ2-2; D might be TRBD1 (6 bases). The CDR3 loop spans 12 amino acids. Germline CDR1 and CDR2: LNHDA and SQIVND (reference sequence). V lost 4 bases to trimming and J lost 6 bases, with 6 bases between them. The CDR3: CASSTGAGELFF. CDR3 in DNA: TGTGCCAGTAGTACAGGGGCCGGGGAGCTGTTTTTT.

This clone was counted a single time. The chain employs TRBV5-8 and TRBJ2-5; 8 bases are shared with TRBD1. This CDR3 has 15 residues. Germline lookup yields CDR1 SGHTS and CDR2 YDEGEE. The V gene end was trimmed by 2 bases and the J gene end by 2 bases; junction bases not matched to a gene: 5. The chain's CDR3 is CASSFGTGRQETQYF. The CDR3 coding sequence is TGTGCCAGCAGCTTCGGGACAGGACGACAAGAGACCCAGTACTTC. Full variable domain (missing parts from reference TRBV5-8 and TRBJ2-5): EAGVTQSPTHLIKTRGQQATLRCSPISGHTSVYWYQQALGLGLQFLLWYDEGEERNRGNFPPRFSGRQFPNYSSELNVNALELEDSALYLCASSFGTGRQETQYFGPGTRLLVL.

The chain combines TRBV6-5 with TRBJ2-6, with D possibly TRBD1 on 6 matching bases. The germline V and J ends were trimmed by 7 bases and 4 bases, with 14 bases remaining between them. CDR3 length: 15 amino acids. CDR1 and CDR2 from the germline V gene are MNHEY and SVGAGI. The CDR3 bases are TGTGCCAGCACAGGACAGACCCTCGGGGCCAACGTCCTGACTTTC. Its protein product is CASTGQTLGANVLTF.

This clone appeared once. The chain joins TRBV11-2 to TRBJ1-4, with D tentatively TRBD1 (5 bases). Trimming shortened V by 5 bases and J by 7 bases, and 14 bases separated the two germline ends. The CDR3 runs 14 residues. Germline CDR1 SGHAT, CDR2 FQNNGV. The CDR3 nucleotides are TGTGCCAGCAGCGGTCGGGGGATTTTTGAAAAACTGTTTTTT. It yields the protein CASSGRGIFEKLFF.

V gene TRBV13 combines with J gene TRBJ2-1, with a possible D match to TRBD2 (5 bases). The CDR3 runs 16 residues. Between the trimmed V and J ends, which lost 5 bases and 8 bases, there was a span of 22 bases. Germline V gene lookup returns CDR1 PRHDT and CDR2 FYEKMQ (reference sequence). CDR3 region: CASSAPTRRVLYEQFF. In nucleotides, the CDR3 is TGTGCCAGCAGCGCCCCCACTAGGCGGGTTCTCTATGAGCAGTTCTTC.

The genes are TRBV9 and TRBJ2-2; D is perhaps TRBD1 (5 bases). The CDR3 length is 16 residues. Germline loops: CDR1 SGDLS, CDR2 YYNGEE. V lost 4 bases and J 4 bases, leaving 17 bases between the germline ends. The CDR3 here is CASSTQPRAPTGELFF. The DNA for the CDR3 is TGTGCCAGCAGCACCCAGCCCAGGGCCCCCACCGGGGAGCTGTTTTTT.

This clone has only one observation. The J gene is TRBJ2-7, the V gene TRBV19, with 10 bases identical to TRBD1. The V segment lost 5 bases and the J segment 5 bases; nucleotides outside the gene matches: 6. The germline V gene encodes CDR1 LNHDA and CDR2 SQIVND (reference sequence). The CDR3 sequence is 14 residues long. The CDR3 region is CASSLGQGSDEQYF. Written as DNA, the CDR3 is TGTGCCAGTAGTCTGGGACAGGGGTCGGACGAGCAGTACTTC.

The V gene is TRBV19, the J gene TRBJ1-5; D is uncertain. The CDR3 has 17 amino acids. Germline-derived CDR1 and CDR2 are LNHDA and SQIVND (reference sequence). The V gene lost 5 bases and the J gene lost 2 bases, with 19 bases spanning the gap. CDR3 sequence reads: CASSPRPPAAGNQPQHF. CDR3 sequence (DNA): TGTGCCAGTAGTCCACGACCTCCTGCCGCCGGCAATCAGCCCCAGCATTTT.

This chain connects TRBV7-9 to TRBJ1-1, with no clear D. V gave up 1 base and J gave up 4 bases, with 13 bases separating them. CDR1 and CDR2 (germline): SEHNR, FQNEAQ (reference sequence). The CDR3 extends over 15 amino acids. The CDR3 loop is CASSLVVEVTTEAFF. CDR3 bases: TGTGCCAGCAGCTTAGTGGTAGAAGTGACCACTGAAGCTTTCTTT.